Detailed here is one TCR beta chain. Its antigen remains unknown. One entry per CDR3 protein, called by TCRdb with MiXCR from the reads. Of roughly 500,000 distinct CDR3 sequences in the sample, 30% to 40% were seen once. The data derive from a study of T cell repertoires in cytomegalovirus infection. This CDR3 is built from 15 residues. Germline loops: CDR1 SGHTA, CDR2 FQGTGA. Trimming removed 2 bases from V and 3 bases from J; junction bases left unmatched: 1. Here the sequenced sample was cultured PBMCs, taken from culture after CMV antigen stimulation. The chain links TRBV7-3 to TRBJ2-1, with 10 nucleotides matching TRBD2. The receptor comes from a human donor in good health (CMV status not recorded). Some clones in this sample may be carry-over from other donors' samples. The CDR3 DNA reads TGTGCCAGCAGCTTAGGGACTAGCGACTACAATGAGCAGTTCTTC. Translated: CASSLGTSDYNEQFF.